Below are 21 T cell receptor beta chains sequenced from a single sample in a study of T-cell reconstitution after alpha-beta-depleted transplantation in children. The TCRbeta library incorporated unique molecular identifiers. TCRdb itself ran the PCR reads through MiXCR, one entry per CDR3 protein. The table has roughly 200,000 distinct CDR3 sequences, around 8.4% seen once. Sequences were derived from PBMCs, mostly from graft donor cells, sampled 360 days after TCRalphabeta/CD19-depleted stem cell transplant. All receptors derive from a male patient under 10 years old who had a stem cell transplant for acute myeloid leukemia, so the T cells may come from the graft donor.

This clonotype was counted only a few times. The J gene is TRBJ2-7, the V gene TRBV5-1; a possible D gene is TRBD1 (6 bases). The CDR3 is 15 residues long. Germline V CDR1 and CDR2: SGHRS, YFSETQ. Trimming took 0 bases from V and 2 from J, leaving 12 bases between them. The DNA for the CDR3 is TGCGCCAGCAGCTTGGCATTTGGGACACCCTACGAGCAGTACTTC. This gives the protein CASSLAFGTPYEQYF.

At least ten counts were recorded for this clonotype. This rearrangement joins TRBV15 to TRBJ1-5, with TRBD1 as a possible D gene (5 bases). With 1 base removed from V and 5 bases from J, the gap between germline ends came to 12 bases. Germline lookup yields CDR1 LNHNV and CDR2 YYDKDF (reference sequence). The CDR3 is 15 amino acids. Here the CDR3 reads CATSRVAGIHQPQHF. The CDR3 DNA reads as TGTGCCACCAGCAGAGTAGCAGGGATTCATCAGCCCCAGCATTTT.

This clonotype was seen ten or more times. V usage is TRBV12-3 or TRBV12-4 and J usage is TRBJ2-1; 10 nucleotides match TRBD2. The ends lost 4 bases at V and 7 bases at J; junction bases unmatched: 4. The CDR3 is 14 amino acids. In nucleotides, the CDR3 is TGTGCCAGCAGTTCAACGGGACTAGCGAATGAGCAGTTCTTC. Amino acid sequence: CASSSTGLANEQFF.

This clonotype was counted many times. The chain recombines TRBV5-1 with TRBJ1-1, with D possibly matching TRBD1 (6 bases). Germline CDR1 reads SGHRS; CDR2 reads YFSETQ. Trimming stripped 2 bases from V and 0 bases from J, with 11 bases between. The CDR3 is 15 residues long. The CDR3 loop is CASSFKDSLNTEAFF. CDR3 nucleotides: TGCGCCAGCAGCTTCAAGGACAGCCTGAACACTGAAGCTTTCTTT.

There are many counts of this clonotype. The rearrangement joins TRBV27 to TRBJ2-1, with 10 bases matching TRBD2. V shed 3 bases, J shed 1 base, and the junction held 0 bases outside the gene matches. The CDR3 length is 15 residues. CDR1 is MNHEY, CDR2 SMNVEV, per germline (reference sequence). The CDR3 sequence: CASSLGLASYNEQFF. Here the CDR3 DNA reads TGTGCCAGCAGTTTGGGACTAGCGTCCTACAATGAGCAGTTCTTC.

This clonotype appeared many times. The chain is built from TRBV14 and TRBJ2-1; possibly TRBD2 for D (5 bases). Germline assignment: CDR1 SGHDN and CDR2 FVKESK. V gave up 0 bases and J gave up 11 bases, with 14 bases separating them. The CDR3 length is 14 residues. The CDR3 loop reads CASSQESGLGQQFF. The DNA of the CDR3 is TGTGCCAGCAGCCAAGAATCCGGACTCGGGCAGCAGTTCTTC.

As to this clonotype: A much larger clone differs by one base, so this may be a read error. The conserved final phenylalanine or tryptophan is absent from the CDR3, which likely points to a read error. The chain combines TRBV5-1 with TRBJ1-2; no clear D gene. V was pared by 0 bases and J by 5 bases, with 8 bases between. The CDR3 length is 13 residues. CDR1 is SGHRS and CDR2 is YFSETQ in the germline V gene. The CDR3 bases are TGCGCCAGCAGCTTGGTTCTCGATTATGGCTACACCTGC. This gives the protein CASSLVLDYGYTC.

The rearrangement uses TRBV20-1 and TRBJ2-1, with 8 bases matching TRBD2. The J segment lost 4 bases and the V segment lost 5 bases, leaving 4 bases of the junction unmatched. In germline, CDR1 is DFQATT, CDR2 SNEGSKA (reference sequence). The length of the CDR3 is 13 residues. CDR3 region: CSAFSGEYNEQFF. DNA of the CDR3: TGCAGTGCTTTTAGCGGGGAGTACAATGAGCAGTTCTTC.

The chain has TRBV5-1 and TRBJ1-1; D is perhaps TRBD1 (6 bases). CDR3 size: 18 residues. The germline CDR1 and CDR2 sequences are SGHRS and YFSETQ. Between the trimmed V and J ends, which lost 1 base and 0 bases, there was a span of 19 bases. The CDR3 region has the DNA TGCGCCAGCAGCTTGAAGGACAGCCCCGGGAGGATGAACACTGAAGCTTTCTTT. Its protein product is CASSLKDSPGRMNTEAFF.

The table lists this clonotype with many counts. The chain is built from TRBV20-1 and TRBJ2-1, with D hard to call. Trimming pared 2 bases from V and 5 bases from J, leaving 10 bases between. CDR1 and CDR2 from the germline V gene are DFQATT and SNEGSKA (reference sequence). The CDR3 runs 13 residues. CDR3 sequence: CSARRPHHNEQFF. In DNA form, the CDR3 reads TGCAGTGCTAGACGACCACACCACAATGAGCAGTTCTTC.

This clonotype has only a few counts. The chain recombines TRBV2 with TRBJ2-1; TRBD2 aligns across 7 bases. There are 12 residues in the CDR3. The V gene's germline CDR1 is SNHLY and CDR2 FYNNEI. V shed 7 bases, J shed 10 bases, and the junction held 7 bases outside the gene matches. The CDR3 DNA reads as TGTGCCAGCACATTAGCGGGTCCGGAGCAGTTCTTC. This gives the protein CASTLAGPEQFF.

This clonotype was recorded a few times. The chain links TRBV5-1 to TRBJ2-3; 9 nucleotides agree with TRBD1. This CDR3 comprises 16 residues. Germline V gene lookup returns CDR1 SGHRS and CDR2 YFSETQ. V lost 4 bases to trimming and J lost 5 bases; unmatched junction nucleotides: 11. In DNA form, the CDR3 reads TGCGCCAGCAGCCTAGGACAGGGGAGGCTCGAAGATACGCAGTATTTT. It specifies CASSLGQGRLEDTQYF.

This clonotype has at least ten counts. The chain carries TRBV12-3 or TRBV12-4 and TRBJ2-1; a possible D gene is TRBD2 (6 bases). This CDR3 is 15 amino acids long. Trimming removed 5 bases at V and 0 bases at J, with 11 bases between. CDR3 nucleotide sequence: TGTGCCAGCAGTCCGGGACTGAACTCCTACAATGAGCAGTTCTTC. Residues: CASSPGLNSYNEQFF.

At least ten counts were recorded for this clonotype. The V and J genes are TRBV29-1 and TRBJ1-2, with no clear D. The germline V gene encodes CDR1 SQVTM and CDR2 ANQGSEA. V was shortened by 4 bases and J by 7 bases, with 16 bases between the two germline ends. This CDR3 is built from 13 residues. This CDR3 is CSVGTRQRSGYTF. The CDR3 bases are TGCAGCGTTGGTACCAGGCAGAGGTCTGGCTACACCTTC.

This clonotype was seen ten or more times. This chain connects TRBV5-6 to TRBJ2-5, with TRBD2 matching 7 bases. V lost 2 bases to trimming and J lost 2 bases; unmatched junction nucleotides: 3. The CDR3 is 14 residues long. Germline loops: CDR1 SGHDT, CDR2 YYEEEE. CDR3: CASSFMRGQETQYF. The CDR3 DNA follows: TGTGCCAGCAGCTTTATGCGGGGGCAAGAGACCCAGTACTTC.

This clonotype was seen a handful of times. V and J are TRBV29-1 and TRBJ2-7; D call uncertain. Per the germline V gene, CDR1 is SQVTM and CDR2 is ANQGSEA. V was pared by 5 bases and J by 3 bases, with 8 bases between. This CDR3 spans 11 amino acids. The CDR3 sequence is CSVWTLYEQYF. Here the CDR3 DNA reads TGCAGCGTTTGGACCCTCTACGAGCAGTACTTC.

This clonotype was picked up a small number of times. V and J are TRBV6-1 and TRBJ2-3; 8 bases agree with TRBD1. The CDR3 is 15 residues long. Germline-derived CDR1 and CDR2 are MNHNS and SASEGT. J lost 5 bases, V lost 4 bases, and 8 bases had no gene match. The CDR3 protein is CASSARTGRGDTQYF. DNA for the CDR3: TGTGCCAGCAGTGCTCGGACAGGGCGCGGAGATACGCAGTATTTT.

This clonotype was seen a handful of times. CDR3 sequence reads: CASSLVDREAFF. The CDR3 nucleotides read TGTGCCAGCAGCTTGGTCGACAGAGAAGCTTTCTTT. The chain employs TRBV7-9 and TRBJ1-1, with a tentative D call TRBD1 (5 bases). Between the trimmed V and J ends, which lost 3 bases and 8 bases, there was a span of 10 bases. The germline V gene encodes CDR1 SEHNR and CDR2 FQNEAQ (reference sequence). The CDR3 spans 12 residues.

This clonotype was counted ten times or more. V is TRBV20-1 and J is TRBJ2-1; 8 bases fit TRBD2. Per germline, CDR1 DFQATT and CDR2 SNEGSKA (reference sequence). The CDR3 length is 17 residues. The V and J ends lost 2 bases and 0 bases, in that order; junction bases with no gene match: 9. The CDR3 sequence: CSARLAGRVPSYNEQFF. The DNA of the CDR3 is TGCAGTGCTAGATTAGCGGGGAGGGTCCCCTCCTACAATGAGCAGTTCTTC.

This chain connects TRBV11-3 to TRBJ2-3; 12 bases map to TRBD1. In germline, CDR1 is SGHNT, CDR2 YENEEA. The V and J ends lost 5 bases and 4 bases, in that order; junction bases with no gene match: 4. The CDR3 totals 15 residues. This chain's CDR3 is CASSAGQGAADTQYF. The CDR3 coding sequence is TGTGCCAGCAGCGCGGGACAGGGGGCCGCAGATACGCAGTATTTT.

V usage is TRBV12-3 or TRBV12-4 and J usage is TRBJ2-1; a possible D gene is TRBD2 (5 bases). V dropped 5 bases and J dropped 10 bases, with 15 bases sitting between them. This CDR3 has 13 amino acids. The CDR3 sequence is CASSPPLAREQFF. As DNA, the CDR3 is TGTGCCAGCAGTCCCCCGTTAGCGAGAGAGCAGTTCTTC.